Shown below are 4 T cell receptor beta chains from a single sample sequenced in a study of radiotherapy plus CTLA-4 blockade in lung cancer. Produced via immunoSEQ multiplex PCR; TCRdb's table is partial and in-frame only. The data hold 43,000 or so clones, with roughly 60% observed a single time. This specimen was peripheral blood, taken from a patient treated with radiotherapy plus ipilimumab. All receptors come from a human donor with non-small cell lung cancer who had a partial response to radiotherapy plus ipilimumab.

The chain is built from TRBV15 and TRBJ1-2, with 7 bases fitting TRBD1. The CDR3 spans 15 residues. With 0 bases clipped from V and 9 bases from J, the junction kept 10 bases outside the gene matches. Per germline, CDR1 LNHNV and CDR2 YYDKDF (reference sequence). Here the CDR3 reads CATSRERTTGSSYTF. The DNA for the CDR3 is TGTGCCACCAGCAGAGAACGAACGACAGGGTCGAGCTACACCTTC.

The chain uses TRBV7-8 and TRBJ1-1; D not resolved. CDR3 length: 17 amino acids. V was trimmed by 3 bases and J by 5 bases, leaving 22 bases between them. CDR1 and CDR2 (germline): SGHVS, FQNEAQ. In DNA, the CDR3 is TGTGCCAGCAGCTTTTCCCGGGGAGGTGTAGGTAGGACTGAAGCTTTCTTT. Translating gives CASSFSRGGVGRTEAFF. Full variable domain (remainder filled in from reference TRBV7-8 and TRBJ1-1): GAGVSQSPRYKVAKRGQDVALRCDPISGHVSLFWYQQALGQGPEFLTYFQNEAQLDKSGLPSDRFFAERPEGSVSTLKIQRTQQEDSAVYLCASSFSRGGVGRTEAFFGQGTRLTVV.

The chain links TRBV14 to TRBJ2-1; possible D gene TRBD2, 5 bases. This CDR3 contains 14 residues. The V and J ends lost 1 base and 10 bases respectively, with 14 bases between them. Germline CDR1 SGHDN, CDR2 FVKESK. This CDR3 is CASSQVLRSGEQFF. The DNA of the CDR3 is TGTGCCAGCAGCCAAGTCCTCAGATCGGGAGAGCAGTTCTTC.

The V gene is TRBV2, the J gene TRBJ1-2, with 12 bases identical to TRBD1. Trimming removed 4 bases from V and 7 bases from J; junction bases left unmatched: 4. CDR1 is SNHLY, CDR2 FYNNEI, per germline. There are 14 residues in the CDR3. In DNA, the CDR3 is TGTGCCAGCAGTGGGGACAGGGGGCGGCTTGGCTACACCTTC. It encodes CASSGDRGRLGYTF. Looking up the rest from reference TRBV2 and TRBJ1-2 gives the full variable domain: EPEVTQTPSHQVTQMGQEVILRCVPISNHLYFYWYRQILGQKVEFLVSFYNNEISEKSEIFDDQFSVERPDGSNFTLKIRSTKLEDSAMYFCASSGDRGRLGYTFGSGTRLTVV.